The clone carrying this TCR beta chain was observed once. The antigen remains unidentified. The sample comes from a study of STAT5B mutations in CD4+ large granular lymphocyte leukemia. Study background: Among healthy controls, a particular HLA allele went with more CDR3 'QG' motifs. Findings of the study overall: Top patient clones used TRBV06 genes more often: 8/27 versus 2/35 in controls.

The ends lost 4 bases at V and 9 bases at J; junction bases unmatched: 4. There are 15 residues in the CDR3. Germline CDR1 and CDR2: SGHNT and YENEEA. Some clones are missing from TCRdb's copy, which holds only in-frame ones; the method was immunoSEQ multiplex PCR. The sample has 20,000 or so clones; 75% are singletons. This chain uses TRBV11-3 with TRBJ2-1; TRBD2 aligns across 15 bases. The sample taken for sequencing was CD4+ T cells from blood buffy coats. This TCR derives from a human donor in good health. The CDR3 reads CASSWGLAGGSEQFF. For the CDR3, the DNA is TGTGCCAGCAGCTGGGGACTAGCGGGAGGAAGTGAGCAGTTCTTC.